Below are 19 T cell receptor beta chains sequenced from a single sample in a study of blood T cells in healthy people across ages. A sample-barcoded 5' primer and a J-beta primer mix were used in a second PCR of roughly 7 to 12 cycles. Each CDR3 protein is one row after TCRdb ran MiXCR on the 5' RACE reads. The sample carries about 810,000 distinct CDR3 sequences, around 34% recorded once. The material sequenced was blood. These receptors were taken from a man aged 18 to 30 in good health.

This clonotype was observed once. At one of its ends the junction is not consistent with the germline gene, which may arise from a read error. CDR3 DNA sequence: TGCGCCGGCAGCTTGGGGCCCGCGGGCTCCTACAATGAGCAGTTCTTC. Its protein product is CAGSLGPAGSYNEQFF. The gene calls are TRBV5-1 and TRBJ2-1; D may match TRBD1 or TRBD2 (5 bases each). The CDR3 is 16 residues long. Germline V lookup: CDR1 SGHRS, CDR2 YFSETQ. Drawing the rest from reference TRBV5-1 and TRBJ2-1, the complete variable domain is KAGVTQTPRYLIKTRGQQVTLSCSPISGHRSVSWYQQTPGQGLQFLFEYFSETQRNKGNFPGRFSGRQFSNSRSEMNVSTLELGDSALYLCAGSLGPAGSYNEQFFGPGTRLTVL.

This clonotype was picked up a small number of times. V is TRBV7-3 and J is TRBJ2-1; 9 bases are a match to TRBD2. This CDR3 contains 17 residues. The V gene's germline CDR1 is SGHTA and CDR2 FQGTGA. The trim removed 5 bases at V and 0 bases at J, leaving 8 bases unmatched. This CDR3 is CASSGYPAGGSYNEQFF. DNA for the CDR3: TGTGCCAGCAGCGGATACCCAGCGGGAGGCTCCTACAATGAGCAGTTCTTC.

This chain joins TRBV6-5 and TRBJ1-2; D is undetermined. V shed 8 bases and J shed 2 bases, with 9 bases lying between them. Germline loops: CDR1 MNHEY, CDR2 SVGAGI. There are 12 residues in the CDR3. The CDR3 nucleotides are TGTGCCAGCTGGGAGGGCAACTATGGCTACACCTTC. Translating it yields CASWEGNYGYTF.

This clonotype was seen at least ten times. The rearrangement uses TRBV12-3 or TRBV12-4 and TRBJ1-2, with a weak D call TRBD1 (6 bases). Trimming left V 5 bases short and J 0 bases short, with 10 bases between. The length of the CDR3 is 14 residues. The CDR3 loop is CASSAGAANYGYTF. The CDR3 DNA reads as TGTGCCAGCAGTGCAGGGGCAGCTAACTATGGCTACACCTTC.

V and J are TRBV6-2 or TRBV6-3 and TRBJ2-7; no clear D. CDR1 and CDR2 from the germline V gene are MNHEY and SVGEGT. The CDR3 runs 14 residues. With 3 bases removed from V and 2 bases from J, the gap between germline ends came to 11 bases. DNA of the CDR3: TGTGCCAGCAGTTATCTCGAGGCCACCTACGAGCAGTACTTC. It codes for CASSYLEATYEQYF.

At least ten counts were recorded for this clonotype. The rearrangement uses TRBV3-1 and TRBJ2-7; TRBD2 aligns across 7 bases. The trim removed 3 bases at V and 0 bases at J, leaving 11 bases unmatched. The CDR3 has 17 amino acids. Germline CDR1 LGHDT, CDR2 YNNKEL (reference sequence). The CDR3 loop is CASSHVPPGGSSYEQYF. CDR3 bases: TGTGCCAGCAGCCACGTCCCGCCGGGGGGAAGCTCCTACGAGCAGTACTTC.

This clonotype has more than one count but fewer than ten. The junction differs from germline at one of its ends, possibly a read error. V is TRBV4-3 and J is TRBJ1-2; perhaps TRBD1 as D (6 bases). The length of the CDR3 is 16 residues. Germline V gene data show CDR1 as LGHNA and CDR2 as YSLEER. The CDR3: CANSPPPGRGNDGYTF. The DNA for the CDR3 is TGCGCCAACAGCCCTCCGCCAGGGAGGGGGAATGATGGCTACACCTTC.

The rearrangement uses TRBV4-2 and TRBJ2-2; D call uncertain. CDR1 and CDR2 from the germline V gene are LGHNA and YNFKEQ. The CDR3 totals 14 residues. V gave up 4 bases and J gave up 6 bases, with 12 bases separating them. The CDR3 nucleotides read TGTGCCAGCAGCCCGGGCCTCAAGGCCGGGGAGCTGTTTTTT. Protein product: CASSPGLKAGELFF.

This chain joins TRBV7-2 and TRBJ2-1; no reliable D call. Per germline, CDR1 SGHTA and CDR2 FQGNSA. CDR3 size: 13 residues. V lost 5 bases and J 6 bases, leaving 11 bases between the germline ends. Here the CDR3 reads CASSVIVSNEQFF. For the CDR3, the DNA is TGTGCCAGCAGCGTAATCGTGAGCAATGAGCAGTTCTTC.

The CDR3 loop is CSGATGGGQETQYF. In nucleotides, the CDR3 is TGCAGCGGTGCCACAGGGGGCGGTCAAGAGACCCAGTACTTC. This chain uses TRBV29-1 with TRBJ2-5, with 9 bases aligning to TRBD1. V lost 7 bases and J lost 2; bases outside the gene matches: 8. Germline V CDR1 and CDR2: SQVTM, ANQGSEA. This CDR3 has 14 residues.

This clonotype was counted between two and nine times. A junction end diverges from the germline sequence, so it may reflect a read error. The chain uses TRBV10-3 and TRBJ2-4; no firm D call. The DNA end is a closer match to TRBJ2-7, so the J assignment may be wrong. CDR1 and CDR2 from the germline V gene are ENHRY and SYGVKD. CDR3 size: 15 residues. CDR3 coding DNA: TGTGCCATCGGTGAGAGTGTGGGCACACACTACGAGCAGTACTTC. This sequence encodes CAIGESVGTHYEQYF.

This clonotype was picked up a small number of times. The CDR3 DNA follows: TGCAGTGCTAGCACCGGGACAGGGCTTTCAAATGAGCAGTTCTTC. It codes for CSASTGTGLSNEQFF. The genes are TRBV20-1 and TRBJ2-1; 9 bases are a match to TRBD1. With 3 bases clipped from V and 7 bases from J, the junction kept 10 bases outside the gene matches. The CDR3 covers 15 residues. Germline V gives CDR1 DFQATT, CDR2 SNEGSKA (reference sequence).

To note about this clonotype: Given a much more abundant clone one base away, this may be a read error. This chain connects TRBV12-3 or TRBV12-4 to TRBJ2-5; 8 bases are a match to TRBD1. CDR3 length: 13 residues. V trimming: 2 bases; J trimming: 11 bases; junction bases outside the gene matches: 7. The CDR3 is CASSLQGAIEQYF. CDR3 in DNA: TGTGCCAGCAGTTTACAGGGGGCTATTGAGCAGTACTTC.

About this clonotype itself: This sequence may be a read error, since a much larger clone differs from it by one base. This chain connects TRBV20-1 to TRBJ2-1; 12 nucleotides agree with TRBD2. The germline V gene encodes CDR1 DFQATT and CDR2 SNEGSKA (reference sequence). Trimming cost V 5 bases and J 6 bases; bases outside gene matches: 8. This CDR3 spans 15 amino acids. CDR3 in DNA: TGCAGTGCTGCGATAACTAGCGGGGGGTGCAATGAGCAGTTCTTC. It codes for CSAAITSGGCNEQFF.

As to this clonotype: This could be a read error, since a much larger clone is one nucleotide away. This chain uses TRBV5-1 with TRBJ2-3; D possibly corresponds to TRBD2 (5 bases). The CDR3 is 15 residues long. V dropped 3 bases and J dropped 0 bases, with 11 bases sitting between them. Germline values: CDR1 SGHRS, CDR2 YFSETQ. The CDR3 DNA reads as TGCGCCAGCAGCTGGACTGCGACTAGCACAGATACGCAGTATTTT. It codes for CASSWTATSTDTQYF.

This chain connects TRBV7-2 to TRBJ1-1; no firm D call. The germline V gene has CDR1 SGHTA and CDR2 FQGNSA. This CDR3 spans 15 amino acids. The germline V and J ends were trimmed by 4 bases and 4 bases, with 16 bases remaining between them. CDR3 region: CASSSPRMGSTEAFF. CDR3 DNA: TGTGCCAGCAGCTCCCCCCGTATGGGGAGCACTGAAGCTTTCTTT.

V is TRBV20-1 and J is TRBJ2-1, with 8 bases identical to TRBD2. Germline V CDR1 and CDR2: DFQATT, SNEGSKA (reference sequence). CDR3 length: 13 residues. With V trimmed by 5 bases and J by 5 bases, 5 bases remained unmatched. CDR3 nucleotides: TGCAGTGCTGACGGGGGGGAGGACAATGAGCAGTTCTTC. The encoded protein is CSADGGEDNEQFF.

J is TRBJ2-5 and V is TRBV20-1; 11 bases line up with TRBD2. After removal of 6 bases from V and 3 bases from J, the junction contained 9 bases not matched to a gene. Looked up from germline, CDR1 is DFQATT and CDR2 is SNEGSKA (reference sequence). This CDR3 is 15 amino acids long. The CDR3 loop reads CSAPNSGGEKETQYF. CDR3 coding DNA: TGCAGTGCGCCTAATAGCGGGGGGGAGAAAGAGACCCAGTACTTC.

This clonotype was seen a handful of times. The CDR3 DNA sequence: TGCGCCAGCAGCTCCTATCCGGGGGGCACAGATACGCAGTATTTT. It specifies CASSSYPGGTDTQYF. The V and J genes are TRBV5-1 and TRBJ2-3; D is possibly TRBD2 (6 bases). The CDR3 totals 15 residues. Trimming removed 3 bases at V and 1 base at J, with 12 bases between. Germline-derived CDR1 and CDR2 are SGHRS and YFSETQ.